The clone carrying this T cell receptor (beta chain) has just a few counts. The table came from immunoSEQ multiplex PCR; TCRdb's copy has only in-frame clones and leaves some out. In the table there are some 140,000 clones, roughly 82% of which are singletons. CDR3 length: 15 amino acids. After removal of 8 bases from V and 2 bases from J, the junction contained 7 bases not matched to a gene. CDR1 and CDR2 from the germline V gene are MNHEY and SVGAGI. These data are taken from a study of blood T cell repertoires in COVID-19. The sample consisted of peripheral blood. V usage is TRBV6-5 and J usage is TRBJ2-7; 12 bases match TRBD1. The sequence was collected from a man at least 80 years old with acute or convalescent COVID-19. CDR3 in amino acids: CASGTGGMRTYEQYF. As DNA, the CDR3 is TGTGCCAGCGGGACAGGGGGCATGAGAACCTACGAGCAGTACTTC.